Sequencing of this T cell receptor (beta chain) was carried out in a study of CD8 T cells in ankylosing spondylitis. Study outcomes and limitations: A TCR beta motif of 8 or 9 highly homologous variants appeared characteristic of ankylosing spondylitis blood.

In TCRdb, the 5' RACE reads were re-called with MiXCR into one record per CDR3 protein. The data show 200,000 to 250,000 distinct CDR3 sequences, about 17% seen once. With respect to this clonotype: The antigen is undetermined.

The CDR3 runs to 15 residues. Germline V CDR1 and CDR2: MNHEY, SMNVEV (reference sequence). Between the trimmed V and J ends, which lost 0 bases and 3 bases, there was a span of 12 bases. V gene TRBV27 combines with J gene TRBJ2-7; no firm D call. The clonotype comes from a male donor with ankylosing spondylitis. Sequenced material: blood, either unsorted or a sorted T cell fraction (not recorded which). CDR3: CASSLSRSSVYEQYF. Here the CDR3 DNA reads TGTGCCAGCAGTTTATCCCGAAGTTCCGTCTACGAGCAGTACTTC.